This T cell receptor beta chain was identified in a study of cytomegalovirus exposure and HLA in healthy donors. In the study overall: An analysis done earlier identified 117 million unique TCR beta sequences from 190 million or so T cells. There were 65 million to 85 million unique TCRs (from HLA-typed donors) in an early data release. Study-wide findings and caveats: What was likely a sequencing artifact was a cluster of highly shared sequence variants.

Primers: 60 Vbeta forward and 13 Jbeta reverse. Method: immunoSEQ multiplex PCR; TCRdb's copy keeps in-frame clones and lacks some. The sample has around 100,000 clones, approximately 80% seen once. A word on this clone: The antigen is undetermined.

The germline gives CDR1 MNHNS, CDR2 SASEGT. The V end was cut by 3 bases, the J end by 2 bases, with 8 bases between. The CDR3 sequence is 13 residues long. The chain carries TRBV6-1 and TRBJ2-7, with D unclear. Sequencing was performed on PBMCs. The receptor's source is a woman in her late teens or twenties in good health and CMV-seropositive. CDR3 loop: CASSEQVTYEQYF. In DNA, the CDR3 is TGTGCCAGCAGTGAGCAGGTTACCTACGAGCAGTACTTC.